Below are 25 T cell receptor beta chains sequenced from a single sample in a study of T cell responses to AZD1222 COVID-19 vaccine. Clones were sequenced by immunoSEQ multiplex PCR, and TCRdb holds only the in-frame ones, with some missing. There are about 150,000 clones in the sample; roughly nine tenths occur only once, and about 1.9% lies in the top ten. Sequenced here: peripheral blood, sampled on day 0 of AZD1222 vaccination. Receptors originate from an adult in good health.

This sequence joins TRBV10-3 and TRBJ2-7, with 11 bases aligning to TRBD1. The CDR3 has 15 residues. In germline, CDR1 is ENHRY, CDR2 SYGVKD. V trimming: 1 base; J trimming: 4 bases; junction bases outside the gene matches: 3. The CDR3 sequence: CAISELRDRGYEQYF. The CDR3, as DNA: TGTGCCATCAGTGAGTTGAGGGACAGGGGGTACGAGCAGTACTTC.

The chain recombines TRBV19 with TRBJ1-2; D is uncertain. V lost 7 bases and J lost 2, with 14 bases in between. Germline loops: CDR1 LNHDA, CDR2 SQIVND (reference sequence). The CDR3 runs 14 residues. CDR3 protein: CASNSYTKNYGYTF. The CDR3 bases are TGTGCCAGTAATTCGTACACGAAGAACTATGGCTACACCTTC.

The gene calls are TRBV5-1 and TRBJ2-5; no reliable D call. The germline V gene encodes CDR1 SGHRS and CDR2 YFSETQ. The CDR3 totals 15 residues. The V end lost 0 bases, the J end lost 2 bases, and 11 bases lay between the germline ends. The CDR3 bases are TGCGCCAGCAGCTTGGCCGCCGGATCGCAAGAGACCCAGTACTTC. This encodes CASSLAAGSQETQYF.

The rearrangement links TRBV14 to TRBJ1-2; no reliable D call. Per germline, CDR1 SGHDN and CDR2 FVKESK. The CDR3 sequence is 14 residues long. The germline V and J ends were trimmed by 0 bases and 1 base, with 6 bases remaining between them. The CDR3 loop reads CASSQDSNNYGYTF. In nucleotides, the CDR3 is TGTGCCAGCAGCCAAGATTCCAATAACTATGGCTACACCTTC.

The rearrangement uses TRBV6-5 and TRBJ1-2; D remains ambiguous. Trimming took off 8 bases at V and 5 bases at J, with 18 bases between the two ends. This CDR3 comprises 14 residues. Per the germline V gene, CDR1 is MNHEY and CDR2 is SVGAGI. CDR3 amino acids: CASLLAATDYGYTF. The DNA of the CDR3 is TGTGCCAGCTTACTAGCGGCCACCGATTATGGCTACACCTTC.

V usage is TRBV27 and J usage is TRBJ2-7; weak D call: TRBD1 (5 bases). This CDR3 is 18 amino acids long. V lost 5 bases to trimming and J lost 0 bases, with 23 bases between them. Germline V gives CDR1 MNHEY, CDR2 SMNVEV (reference sequence). The CDR3, as DNA: TGTGCCAGCAGTCCGCTTCTGGGGCGAGGAGAAAGCTCCTACGAGCAGTACTTC. This codes for CASSPLLGRGESSYEQYF.

The chain recombines TRBV5-5 with TRBJ2-7; D is tentatively TRBD1 or TRBD2 (5 bases each). CDR1 is SGHKS and CDR2 is YYEKEE in the germline V gene (reference sequence). The CDR3 length is 15 residues. V was shortened by 4 bases and J by 2 bases, with 16 bases between the two germline ends. The CDR3 DNA is TGTGCCAGCAGCCCGAGGGACGCCTGGACCTACGAGCAGTACTTC. It codes for CASSPRDAWTYEQYF.

The V call is TRBV7-9, the J call TRBJ1-6; D remains unclear. V was shortened by 4 bases and J by 7 bases, with 5 bases between the two germline ends. Germline lookup yields CDR1 SEHNR and CDR2 FQNEAQ (reference sequence). This CDR3 contains 12 residues. This CDR3 is CASSSANSPLHF. In DNA, the CDR3 is TGTGCCAGCAGCTCTGCCAATTCACCCCTCCACTTT.

V usage is TRBV5-1 and J usage is TRBJ1-2; 7 nucleotides agree with TRBD1. Looked up from germline, CDR1 is SGHRS and CDR2 is YFSETQ. The CDR3 loop spans 14 amino acids. J lost 4 bases, V lost 4 bases, and 7 bases had no gene match. The CDR3 here is CASSLRDRSYGYTF. For the CDR3, the DNA is TGCGCCAGCAGCCTGAGGGACAGAAGCTATGGCTACACCTTC.

This chain connects TRBV19 to TRBJ2-3, with 11 bases aligning to TRBD2. Per the germline V gene, CDR1 is LNHDA and CDR2 is SQIVND (reference sequence). With 3 bases clipped from V and 6 bases from J, the junction kept 8 bases outside the gene matches. The CDR3 totals 16 residues. The CDR3 spells CASSIPLAGESDTQYF. The CDR3 nucleotides read TGTGCCAGTAGTATCCCACTAGCGGGGGAATCGGATACGCAGTATTTT.

A single count supports this clone. The rearrangement links TRBV19 to TRBJ2-7, with 7 bases that match TRBD1. Germline values: CDR1 LNHDA, CDR2 SQIVND (reference sequence). The CDR3 has 13 amino acids. With V trimmed by 2 bases and J by 3 bases, 1 base remained unmatched. In nucleotides, the CDR3 is TGTGCCAGTAGTATAACAGGGGTCTACGAGCAGTACTTC. It is translated as CASSITGVYEQYF.

This rearrangement joins TRBV21-1 to TRBJ1-5; no DNA check was done on the table's D call, TRBD1. TRBV21-1 corresponds to a pseudogene. CDR3 length: 16 residues. The CDR3 sequence: CASSLHRRGSNQPQHF. The CDR3 nucleotides are TGTGCCAGCAGCCTCCATCGCAGGGGGAGCAATCAGCCCCAGCATTTT.

In this sample, this clone turned up a few times. The chain uses TRBV25-1 and TRBJ2-7; TRBD1 matches 7 bases. The germline gives CDR1 MGHDK, CDR2 SYGVNS. J gave up 1 base and V 6 bases, and 9 bases lay outside the gene matches. This CDR3 is built from 15 residues. The CDR3 region is CASSPTNRGSYEQYF. DNA for the CDR3: TGTGCCAGCAGCCCTACGAACAGGGGTTCCTACGAGCAGTACTTC.

This sequence joins TRBV7-2 and TRBJ2-4; perhaps TRBD1 as D (5 bases). Germline CDR1 reads SGHTA; CDR2 reads FQGNSA. CDR3 length: 16 amino acids. The germline V and J ends were trimmed by 5 bases and 0 bases, with 14 bases remaining between them. This chain's CDR3 is CASSMRQPLAKNIQYF. CDR3 in DNA: TGTGCCAGCAGCATGCGACAGCCACTAGCCAAAAACATTCAGTACTTC. The complete variable domain, with remaining parts taken from reference TRBV7-2 and TRBJ2-4, reads GAGVSQSPSNKVTEKGKDVELRCDPISGHTALYWYRQSLGQGLEFLIYFQGNSAPDKSGLPSDRFSAERTGGSVSTLTIQRTQQEDSAVYLCASSMRQPLAKNIQYFGAGTRLSVL.

This clone was found once. The genes are TRBV6-5 and TRBJ2-3, with 9 bases lining up with TRBD2. The V gene's germline CDR1 is MNHEY and CDR2 SVGAGI. With 9 bases clipped from V and 5 bases from J, the junction kept 9 bases outside the gene matches. This CDR3 comprises 14 residues. DNA of the CDR3: TGTGCCAGTCCAATTGGGCGGGGGGGAGATACGCAGTATTTT. Protein: CASPIGRGGDTQYF.

The chain is built from TRBV4-3 and TRBJ1-2; D is unclear. Trimming took 0 bases from V and 0 from J, leaving 8 bases between them. This CDR3 region has 15 residues. Germline V gene data show CDR1 as LGHNA and CDR2 as YSLEER. CDR3 sequence (DNA): TGCGCCAGCAGCCAAGAGTCCGGACCTAACTATGGCTACACCTTC. Protein: CASSQESGPNYGYTF.

The genes are TRBV18 and TRBJ1-5; 8 nucleotides align to TRBD1. V shed 2 bases, J shed 0 bases, and the junction held 3 bases outside the gene matches. Per the germline V gene, CDR1 is KGHSH and CDR2 is LQKENI. The CDR3 totals 16 residues. The CDR3 sequence is CASSPLTGGSNQPQHF. CDR3 DNA: TGTGCCAGCTCACCATTAACAGGGGGTAGCAATCAGCCCCAGCATTTT.

The chain links TRBV5-1 to TRBJ1-3; 9 positions match TRBD1. Germline CDR1 is SGHRS and CDR2 is YFSETQ. This CDR3 spans 16 amino acids. Trimming at V came to 3 bases and at J to 0 bases, leaving 4 bases not matched to a gene. The CDR3 loop reads CASSSGTGRSGNTIYF. The CDR3 nucleotides are TGCGCCAGCAGCTCCGGGACAGGGCGCTCTGGAAACACCATATATTTT.

The rearrangement joins TRBV6-5 to TRBJ2-5; D is unresolved. Germline V gene data show CDR1 as MNHEY and CDR2 as SVGAGI. The CDR3 extends over 11 amino acids. V lost 6 bases to trimming and J lost 3 bases, with 5 bases between them. This CDR3 reads CASRYEETQYF. In nucleotides, the CDR3 is TGTGCCAGCAGGTACGAAGAGACCCAGTACTTC.

V and J are TRBV18 and TRBJ2-5; 9 nucleotides align to TRBD1. Germline lookup yields CDR1 KGHSH and CDR2 LQKENI. This CDR3 has 16 amino acids. Trimming at V came to 4 bases and at J to 4 bases, leaving 10 bases not matched to a gene. Here the CDR3 reads CASSLYGTGTAETQYF. The CDR3 region has the DNA TGTGCCAGCTCACTCTACGGGACAGGGACTGCAGAGACCCAGTACTTC. Combining the CDR3 with reference TRBV18 and TRBJ2-5 gives the whole variable domain NAGVMQNPRHLVRRRGQEARLRCSPMKGHSHVYWYRQLPEEGLKFMVYLQKENIIDESGMPKERFSAEFPKEGPSILRIQQVVRGDSAAYFCASSLYGTGTAETQYFGPGTRLLVL.

The chain uses TRBV3-1 (or the pseudogene TRBV3-2) and TRBJ2-7; 12 bases fit TRBD2. The germline gives CDR1 LGHDT, CDR2 YNNKEL (reference sequence). V trimming: 4 bases; J trimming: 2 bases; junction bases outside the gene matches: 3. There are 15 residues in the CDR3. CDR3 sequence (DNA): TGTGCCAGCAGCCTGACTAGCGGGGGCACCTACGAGCAGTACTTC. This translates into CASSLTSGGTYEQYF.

This chain links TRBV15 with TRBJ1-1; D possibly corresponds to TRBD1 (6 bases). Trimming shortened V by 0 bases and J by 10 bases, and 18 bases separated the two germline ends. This CDR3 has 15 residues. The germline gives CDR1 LNHNV, CDR2 YYDKDF (reference sequence). The CDR3: CATSRDVAGERRAFF. In DNA form, the CDR3 reads TGTGCCACCAGCAGAGATGTGGCAGGGGAAAGGAGAGCTTTCTTT.

The V and J genes are TRBV24-1 and TRBJ2-2; TRBD2 agrees at 7 bases. The germline gives CDR1 KGHDR, CDR2 SFDVKD. CDR3 length: 16 residues. With 4 bases clipped from V and 2 bases from J, the junction kept 6 bases outside the gene matches. CDR3 DNA: TGTGCCACCAGTGAATCCGGGACTAAAAACACCGGGGAGCTGTTTTTT. As protein: CATSESGTKNTGELFF.

The CDR3 sequence is CASSVDPGGLYEQYF. The CDR3 DNA sequence: TGTGCCAGCAGCGTAGACCCAGGGGGACTCTACGAGCAGTACTTC. The chain links TRBV9 to TRBJ2-7, with a tentative D call TRBD1 (7 bases). Germline CDR1 and CDR2: SGDLS and YYNGEE. The CDR3 is made up of 15 amino acids. Trimming removed 0 bases at V and 3 bases at J, with 13 bases between.

This chain joins TRBV18 and TRBJ2-7; tentatively, D is TRBD1 (6 bases). Trimming left V 1 base short and J 2 bases short, with 9 bases between. Germline CDR1 is KGHSH and CDR2 is LQKENI. This CDR3 is built from 14 residues. CDR3 sequence reads: CASSPRQETYEQYF. The CDR3 nucleotides read TGTGCCAGCTCACCACGACAGGAGACCTACGAGCAGTACTTC.